The sequence of this TCR beta chain was determined in a study of early T cells in non-severe SARS-CoV-2 infection. TCRdb re-analysed the 5' RACE reads in MiXCR, keeping a single row per CDR3 protein. The data contain tens of thousands of distinct CDR3 sequences, around 13% of them seen just once; the ten biggest clones take up roughly 5%. This clonotype was counted between two and nine times. V shed 8 bases, J shed 3 bases, and the junction held 6 bases outside the gene matches. The CDR3 totals 15 residues. Germline values: CDR1 SEHNR, CDR2 FQNEAQ (reference sequence). Sequencing was carried out using whole blood. The gene calls are TRBV7-9 and TRBJ2-3; TRBD1 agrees at 12 bases. This TCR derives from an adult who was a healthcare worker with PCR-confirmed SARS-CoV-2 infection or an uninfected control (not recorded which). DNA of the CDR3: TGTGCCAGCGGGGACAGGGGGCTTGGAACAGATACGCAGTATTTT. Encoded protein: CASGDRGLGTDTQYF.